Described below is a single TCR beta chain sequence and its context. Germline CDR1 is LGHNA and CDR2 is YNFKEQ. V lost 5 bases, J lost 1 base, and 7 bases stayed unmatched. The CDR3 runs 16 residues. The data originate from a study of cytomegalovirus exposure and HLA in healthy donors. Amplification used 60 Vbeta primers and 13 Jbeta primers. Some clones are missing from TCRdb's copy, which holds only in-frame ones; the method was immunoSEQ multiplex PCR. Across 200,000 to 250,000 clones, the top ten clones capture about 1% of the sample. The chain employs TRBV4-2 and TRBJ2-3, with 9 bases matching TRBD2. Sequencing used PBMCs. The sequence derives from a girl aged 2 to 9 in good health and CMV-seropositive. CDR3 protein: CASSTDLAGRTDTQYF. The CDR3 DNA is TGTGCCAGCAGCACGGACCTAGCGGGACGCACAGATACGCAGTATTTT.